Listed below are T cell receptor beta chains from one sample, sequenced in a study of blood T cells in healthy people across ages. TCRdb processed the 5' RACE reads anew with MiXCR; each CDR3 protein has one entry. This table holds about 510,000 distinct CDR3 sequences, 27% found once. These data also formed part of another study, on T cells of mothers and their children.

Sequencing was carried out using blood. The receptors were gathered from a boy younger than 10 in good health. CDR3s include the opening cysteine and the closing phenylalanine or tryptophan. The order of the fields is D gene, V gene, J gene, clone size, CDR3 protein, CDR3 DNA. The D gene is left open where the match is weak. Size is stated for part of the rows, as once, few or many counts, or as a class when the clone is expanded.

d_call: .; v_call: TRBV28; j_call: TRBJ2-7; clone_size: .; cdr3_aa: CASSLATKRSYEQYF; cdr3_nt: TGTGCCAGCAGTTTAGCAACTAAACGCTCCTACGAGCAGTACTTC
d_call: .; v_call: TRBV4-2; j_call: TRBJ2-1; clone_size: .; cdr3_aa: CASSQDGSELYSYNEQFF; cdr3_nt: TGTGCCAGCAGCCAAGACGGTAGCGAACTCTACTCCTACAATGAGCAGTTCTTC
d_call: TRBD2; v_call: TRBV18; j_call: TRBJ2-3; clone_size: .; cdr3_aa: CAGSLGGTSGRTDTQYF; cdr3_nt: TGTGCCGGCTCACTTGGAGGGACTAGCGGGAGAACAGATACGCAGTATTTT
d_call: .; v_call: TRBV29-1; j_call: TRBJ2-7; clone_size: .; cdr3_aa: CSVETPAYEQYF; cdr3_nt: TGCAGCGTTGAAACCCCGGCCTACGAGCAGTACTTC
d_call: TRBD1; v_call: TRBV5-1; j_call: TRBJ2-2; clone_size: few; cdr3_aa: CASNFDRENTGELFF; cdr3_nt: TGCGCCAGCAACTTCGACAGGGAGAACACCGGGGAGCTGTTTTTT
d_call: .; v_call: TRBV6-2/TRBV6-3; j_call: TRBJ1-2; clone_size: few; cdr3_aa: CASSYSSGGFGYGYTF; cdr3_nt: TGTGCCAGCAGTTACTCGTCGGGGGGCTTTGGCTATGGCTACACCTTC
d_call: .; v_call: TRBV6-1; j_call: TRBJ1-2; clone_size: .; cdr3_aa: CAGSEAVSVRRSGYGYTF; cdr3_nt: TGTGCCGGCAGTGAAGCGGTTTCTGTTAGGAGGAGTGGCTATGGCTACACCTTC
d_call: .; v_call: TRBV20-1; j_call: TRBJ1-5; clone_size: few; cdr3_aa: CSARDRYRESQPQHF; cdr3_nt: TGCAGTGCTAGAGATCGGTACAGGGAAAGTCAGCCCCAGCATTTT
d_call: .; v_call: TRBV30; j_call: TRBJ1-1; clone_size: .; cdr3_aa: CAWRPRGDTEAFF; cdr3_nt: TGTGCCTGGAGGCCCCGGGGGGACACTGAAGCTTTCTTT
d_call: .; v_call: TRBV20-1; j_call: TRBJ1-5; clone_size: few; cdr3_aa: CSARDGVQPQHF; cdr3_nt: TGCAGTGCTAGAGATGGTGTTCAGCCCCAGCATTTT
d_call: TRBD2; v_call: TRBV7-8; j_call: TRBJ2-5; clone_size: .; cdr3_aa: CASRQRRERHQETQYF; cdr3_nt: TGTGCCAGCAGGCAGAGGCGGGAGCGCCACCAAGAGACCCAGTACTTC
d_call: TRBD2; v_call: TRBV12-3/TRBV12-4; j_call: TRBJ2-1; clone_size: .; cdr3_aa: CTSSPAGGPNEQFF; cdr3_nt: TGTACCAGCTCGCCCGCGGGAGGGCCGAATGAGCAGTTCTTC
d_call: .; v_call: TRBV11-2; j_call: TRBJ2-6; clone_size: .; cdr3_aa: CASSLRTSSGANVLTF; cdr3_nt: TGTGCCAGCAGTCTCCGCACTAGCTCTGGGGCCAACGTCCTGACTTTC
d_call: .; v_call: TRBV7-2; j_call: TRBJ2-1; clone_size: .; cdr3_aa: CVSSLGVTVNDEQFF; cdr3_nt: TGTGTCAGCAGCTTAGGTGTGACCGTTAACGATGAGCAGTTCTTC
d_call: TRBD1; v_call: TRBV6-2/TRBV6-3; j_call: TRBJ1-4; clone_size: .; cdr3_aa: CASSYPPTGGEDEKLFF; cdr3_nt: TGTGCCAGCAGTTACCCCCCGACAGGGGGCGAAGATGAAAAACTGTTTTTT
d_call: TRBD2; v_call: TRBV6-5; j_call: TRBJ2-1; clone_size: few; cdr3_aa: CASSRLAGGTDEQFF; cdr3_nt: TGTGCCAGCAGTCGACTAGCGGGGGGAACCGATGAGCAGTTCTTC
d_call: .; v_call: TRBV5-1; j_call: TRBJ2-5; clone_size: many; cdr3_aa: CASKERAQETQYF; cdr3_nt: TGCGCCAGCAAGGAAAGGGCCCAAGAGACCCAGTACTTC
d_call: .; v_call: TRBV6-6; j_call: TRBJ1-2; clone_size: few; cdr3_aa: CASSYGHTYGYTF; cdr3_nt: TGTGCCAGCAGTTACGGGCACACTTATGGCTACACCTTC
d_call: .; v_call: TRBV30; j_call: TRBJ1-2; clone_size: .; cdr3_aa: CAWLRVPGNGYTF; cdr3_nt: TGTGCCTGGCTCAGGGTTCCCGGAAATGGCTACACCTTC
d_call: TRBD2; v_call: TRBV9; j_call: TRBJ2-1; clone_size: few; cdr3_aa: CASSAGGTRYNEQFF; cdr3_nt: TGTGCCAGCAGCGCGGGAGGGACGAGGTACAATGAGCAGTTCTTC
d_call: .; v_call: TRBV25-1; j_call: TRBJ1-2; clone_size: .; cdr3_aa: CASSESPLHGYTF; cdr3_nt: TGTGCCAGCAGTGAATCTCCCCTCCATGGCTACACCTTC
d_call: .; v_call: TRBV5-5; j_call: TRBJ1-2; clone_size: .; cdr3_aa: CASSLAPARSNYGYTF; cdr3_nt: TGTGCCAGCAGCTTGGCCCCAGCCCGCTCTAACTATGGCTACACCTTC
d_call: .; v_call: TRBV7-9; j_call: TRBJ2-7; clone_size: few; cdr3_aa: CASSLELGEQYF; cdr3_nt: TGTGCCAGCAGCTTAGAACTCGGCGAGCAGTACTTC
d_call: TRBD1; v_call: TRBV7-9; j_call: TRBJ1-2; clone_size: .; cdr3_aa: CASSFPGQGSVGYTF; cdr3_nt: TGTGCCAGCAGCTTCCCGGGACAGGGCTCGGTTGGCTACACCTTC
d_call: TRBD2; v_call: TRBV12-3/TRBV12-4; j_call: TRBJ2-7; clone_size: .; cdr3_aa: CASRLGLAHYEQYF; cdr3_nt: TGTGCCAGCAGACTGGGACTAGCACACTACGAGCAGTACTTC
d_call: TRBD1; v_call: TRBV4-2; j_call: TRBJ2-3; clone_size: few; cdr3_aa: CASSQARTGDLSTDTQYF; cdr3_nt: TGTGCCAGCAGCCAAGCCCGGACAGGGGATCTTAGCACAGATACGCAGTATTTT
d_call: TRBD1; v_call: TRBV6-2/TRBV6-3; j_call: TRBJ2-4; clone_size: few; cdr3_aa: CASSYPTNRQGGIQYF; cdr3_nt: TGTGCCAGCAGTTACCCAACAAACAGACAGGGTGGCATTCAGTACTTC
d_call: TRBD2; v_call: TRBV9; j_call: TRBJ2-2; clone_size: .; cdr3_aa: CASSLRLAGTNTGELFF; cdr3_nt: TGTGCCAGCAGCCTTCGACTAGCGGGGACGAACACCGGGGAGCTGTTTTTT
d_call: .; v_call: TRBV20-1; j_call: TRBJ1-3; clone_size: .; cdr3_aa: CSAEASGNTIYF; cdr3_nt: TGCAGTGCCGAGGCCTCTGGAAACACCATATATTTT
d_call: .; v_call: TRBV5-1; j_call: TRBJ2-5; clone_size: few; cdr3_aa: CASSTDSEETQYF; cdr3_nt: TGCGCCAGCAGCACGGACAGTGAGGAGACCCAGTACTTC
d_call: .; v_call: TRBV11-2; j_call: TRBJ1-4; clone_size: .; cdr3_aa: CASSSTGLNEKLFF; cdr3_nt: TGTGCCAGCAGCTCGACAGGACTCAATGAAAAACTGTTTTTT
d_call: .; v_call: TRBV15; j_call: TRBJ2-7; clone_size: .; cdr3_aa: CATSSGYEQYF; cdr3_nt: TGTGCCACCAGCAGTGGCTACGAGCAGTACTTC
d_call: .; v_call: TRBV19; j_call: TRBJ1-1; clone_size: .; cdr3_aa: CASSPGPGALF; cdr3_nt: TGTGCCAGTAGTCCGGGTCCAGGAGCTCTCTTT
d_call: .; v_call: TRBV6-5; j_call: TRBJ2-1; clone_size: .; cdr3_aa: CASRTSGVDEQFF; cdr3_nt: TGTGCCAGCAGGACGAGCGGAGTCGATGAGCAGTTCTTC
d_call: TRBD1; v_call: TRBV24-1; j_call: TRBJ1-4; clone_size: .; cdr3_aa: CATSDHRDRTNEKLFF; cdr3_nt: TGTGCCACCAGTGACCACCGGGACAGAACTAATGAAAAACTGTTTTTT
d_call: TRBD1; v_call: TRBV20-1; j_call: TRBJ2-7; clone_size: .; cdr3_aa: CSAVTGTGTYEQYF; cdr3_nt: TGCAGTGCTGTTACCGGGACAGGAACATACGAGCAGTACTTC
d_call: TRBD2; v_call: TRBV14; j_call: TRBJ2-1; clone_size: few; cdr3_aa: CASSQEMAGGSYNEQFF; cdr3_nt: TGTGCCAGCAGCCAAGAAATGGCGGGGGGCTCCTACAATGAGCAGTTCTTC
d_call: .; v_call: TRBV6-1; j_call: TRBJ2-5; clone_size: .; cdr3_aa: CASSRGSWGETQYF; cdr3_nt: TGTGCCAGCAGTCGGGGGTCCTGGGGAGAGACCCAGTACTTC
d_call: .; v_call: TRBV7-3; j_call: TRBJ2-5; clone_size: .; cdr3_aa: CASSPQVGETQYF; cdr3_nt: TGTGCCAGCAGCCCCCAGGTCGGAGAGACCCAGTACTTC
d_call: TRBD1; v_call: TRBV10-2; j_call: TRBJ1-1; clone_size: .; cdr3_aa: CASSERDRGLNTEAFF; cdr3_nt: TGCGCCAGCAGTGAGCGGGACAGGGGCCTGAACACTGAAGCTTTCTTT
d_call: .; v_call: TRBV25-1; j_call: TRBJ2-5; clone_size: few; cdr3_aa: CASATDWEETQYF; cdr3_nt: TGTGCCAGCGCTACCGACTGGGAAGAGACCCAGTACTTC
d_call: .; v_call: TRBV6-1; j_call: TRBJ1-3; clone_size: .; cdr3_aa: CASPVGQTGNTIYF; cdr3_nt: TGTGCCAGCCCCGTGGGGCAGACGGGAAACACCATATATTTT
d_call: TRBD2; v_call: TRBV3-1; j_call: TRBJ2-7; clone_size: .; cdr3_aa: CASSQEHQRGEQYF; cdr3_nt: TGTGCCAGCAGCCAAGAACATCAGCGGGGAGAGCAGTACTTC
d_call: .; v_call: TRBV10-3; j_call: TRBJ2-6; clone_size: few; cdr3_aa: CANGAQGNVLTF; cdr3_nt: TGTGCCAACGGGGCACAGGGCAACGTCCTGACTTTC
d_call: .; v_call: TRBV30; j_call: TRBJ2-4; clone_size: .; cdr3_aa: CAWSLGVGFAKNIQYF; cdr3_nt: TGTGCCTGGAGCCTGGGGGTGGGCTTTGCCAAAAACATTCAGTACTTC
d_call: .; v_call: TRBV7-9; j_call: TRBJ2-1; clone_size: .; cdr3_aa: CTSSPARNEQFF; cdr3_nt: TGTACCAGCAGCCCAGCTCGCAACGAGCAGTTCTTC
d_call: .; v_call: TRBV14; j_call: TRBJ1-6; clone_size: few; cdr3_aa: CASSRDQTGRSPLHF; cdr3_nt: TGTGCCAGCAGCCGGGACCAGACAGGACGATCACCCCTCCACTTT
d_call: TRBD1; v_call: TRBV20-1; j_call: TRBJ2-1; clone_size: .; cdr3_aa: CSARPGTGKPIDEQFF; cdr3_nt: TGCAGTGCTAGACCTGGGACAGGGAAACCCATCGATGAGCAGTTCTTC
d_call: .; v_call: TRBV21-1; j_call: TRBJ1-2; clone_size: .; cdr3_aa: CASCLGQDYGYTF; cdr3_nt: TGTGCCAGCTGCCTCGGGCAGGACTATGGCTACACCTTC
d_call: TRBD1; v_call: TRBV6-1; j_call: TRBJ2-7; clone_size: .; cdr3_aa: CASRPGQGKAYEQYF; cdr3_nt: TGTGCCAGCAGACCGGGACAGGGGAAGGCCTACGAGCAGTACTTC
d_call: TRBD1; v_call: TRBV7-9; j_call: TRBJ2-5; clone_size: .; cdr3_aa: CASRDRAAETQYF; cdr3_nt: TGTGCCAGCAGGGACAGGGCCGCGGAGACCCAGTACTTC
d_call: TRBD2; v_call: TRBV20-1; j_call: TRBJ2-7; clone_size: .; cdr3_aa: CSARGLAGGGEQYF; cdr3_nt: TGCAGTGCTAGGGGACTAGCGGGAGGTGGGGAGCAGTACTTC
d_call: TRBD2; v_call: TRBV2; j_call: TRBJ2-7; clone_size: .; cdr3_aa: CASGPSGSGSYEQYF; cdr3_nt: TGTGCCAGCGGCCCTAGCGGGAGTGGGTCCTACGAGCAGTACTTC
d_call: TRBD2; v_call: TRBV5-1; j_call: TRBJ2-1; clone_size: few; cdr3_aa: CASSSGTSSYNEQFF; cdr3_nt: TGCGCCAGCAGTTCCGGGACTAGCTCCTACAATGAGCAGTTCTTC